This T cell receptor beta chain appears in the sequencing data of a study of blood T cell repertoires in COVID-19. Whole-study context: The samples span acute and convalescent COVID-19 from the United States, Italy and Spain. Sample material is recorded as cDNA or gDNA derived from T cells, B-cell-depleted T cells, or PBMCs.

Original analysis: Counts of nucleated cells, estimated from reference gene primer amplification, were obtained. This table comes from immunoSEQ multiplex PCR, and its TCRdb copy is limited to in-frame clones, with some not included. V and J calls and clone size follow that table, whereas D and trimming were derived from the DNA. The sample includes roughly 150,000 clones, roughly 80% seen only once; the top ten take approximately 0.5%. Germline loops: CDR1 SGHTS, CDR2 YDEGEE. The CDR3 is 14 residues long. Unmatched junction bases numbered 15, after V lost 4 bases and J lost 13 bases. The V call is TRBV5-8, the J call TRBJ2-3, with 7 bases aligning to TRBD2. The sample consisted of peripheral blood. The TCR was taken from a man aged 60-69 years with acute or convalescent COVID-19. The CDR3 sequence: CASSPSGSPRGKYF. Written as DNA, the CDR3 is TGTGCCAGCAGCCCTAGCGGTTCCCCAAGGGGAAAGTATTTT.